This T cell receptor (beta chain) stems from a study of shared clonotypes between healthy human individuals. Study at large: Participating donors consisted of two women and a few men aged 18 to 49.

In replicate PCRs of sorted subsets, roughly 200 ng DNA, approximately 28,000 T cell genomes, was used. The method was immunoSEQ multiplex PCR; TCRdb's version includes in-frame clones alone and lacks a portion of them. The table shows hundreds of thousands of clones, with about 96% occurring only once. Germline trimming cut 0 bases from V and 4 bases from J; bases unmatched to any gene: 7. Germline values: CDR1 SGDLS, CDR2 YYNGEE. This CDR3 region has 16 residues. Donation came from healthy HIV-negative adults that had no recent acute infections or vaccinations. Specimen: naive CD4+ T cells sorted from blood. Subset noted: CD45RA+ positively selected. The chain is built from TRBV9 and TRBJ2-7; 10 positions agree with TRBD2. The receptor was isolated from a woman in her thirties in good health. CDR3: CASSVDPSGSLYEQYF. CDR3 DNA sequence: TGTGCCAGCAGCGTAGATCCTAGCGGGAGTTTATACGAGCAGTACTTC.